Below, one T cell receptor (beta chain) is given with its context. The assay was immunoSEQ multiplex PCR, and TCRdb's table has in-frame clones only and misses some. The repertoire holds 85,000 to 130,000 clones, with 65% to 75% as singletons. Germline V CDR1 and CDR2: SGDLS, YYNGEE. V was trimmed by 0 bases and J by 1 base, leaving 7 bases between them. There are 14 residues in the CDR3. This specimen comes from a study of blood T cell repertoires in COVID-19. The sequence was obtained from a human donor with acute or convalescent COVID-19. The donor label of this sample is uncertain. The V and J genes are TRBV9 and TRBJ1-2; D gene uncertain. Sequencing input: peripheral blood. CDR3 nucleotide sequence: TGTGCCAGCAGCGTAGCTTCGGGTAACTATGGCTACACCTTC. Encoded protein: CASSVASGNYGYTF.